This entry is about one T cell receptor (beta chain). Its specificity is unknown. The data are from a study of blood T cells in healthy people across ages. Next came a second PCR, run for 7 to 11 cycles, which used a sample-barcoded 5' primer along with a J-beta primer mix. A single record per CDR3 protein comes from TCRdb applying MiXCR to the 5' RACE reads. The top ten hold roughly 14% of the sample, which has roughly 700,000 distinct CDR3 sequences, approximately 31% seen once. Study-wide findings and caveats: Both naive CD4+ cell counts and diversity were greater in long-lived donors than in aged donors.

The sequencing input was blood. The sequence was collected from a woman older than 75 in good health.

The CDR3 here is CASSVADETQYF. In DNA, the CDR3 is TGTGCCAGCAGCGTAGCTGACGAGACCCAGTACTTC. This rearrangement joins TRBV9 to TRBJ2-7; D gene ambiguous. With the DNA end fitting TRBJ2-5 better, the J assignment may be wrong. The CDR3 consists of 12 residues. Germline V CDR1 and CDR2: SGDLS, YYNGEE.